These 8 T cell receptor beta chains share one sample of origin, sequenced in a study of blood T cell repertoires in COVID-19. Repertoires were generated with immunoSEQ multiplex PCR, while TCRdb's copy carries only in-frame clones and drops some. The sample shows under 200,000 clones, over 75% of them seen only once. Sequenced: peripheral blood. Receptor source: a man between 45 and 60 years old with acute or convalescent COVID-19.

The chain combines TRBV27 with TRBJ2-3; TRBD2 matches at 10 bases. The germline CDR1 and CDR2 sequences are MNHEY and SMNVEV (reference sequence). This CDR3 has 19 amino acids. The J segment lost 8 bases and the V segment lost 2 bases, leaving 19 bases of the junction unmatched. CDR3 nucleotide sequence: TGTGCCAGCAGTTTAGTCCCGGGGGCCAGCGGGAGGGACCGAAGTACGCAGTATTTT. Translated, it gives CASSLVPGASGRDRSTQYF.

The J gene is TRBJ2-3, the V gene TRBV5-1; 8 bases map to TRBD1. The V gene end was trimmed by 4 bases and the J gene end by 3 bases; junction bases not matched to a gene: 10. The germline gives CDR1 SGHRS, CDR2 YFSETQ. This CDR3 contains 16 residues. CDR3 in DNA: TGCGCCAGCAGCCCGGTCAGGGGGCTAACTACAGATACGCAGTATTTT. It specifies CASSPVRGLTTDTQYF.

The chain couples TRBV18 to TRBJ2-2; the D gene is possibly TRBD2 (5 bases). V lost 1 base, J lost 8 bases, and 14 bases lay in between. CDR1 is KGHSH and CDR2 is LQKENI in the germline V gene. The CDR3 is 15 amino acids. The CDR3 DNA is TGTGCCAGCTCACCACGGGAGTACTCCTCGGGGGAGCTGTTTTTT. As protein: CASSPREYSSGELFF.

The CDR3 DNA follows: TGCGCCAGCAGCCAAGACGGGGGGAACTATGGCTACACCTTC. It translates to CASSQDGGNYGYTF. The genes are TRBV4-3 and TRBJ1-2, with D perhaps TRBD1 (5 bases). Germline-derived CDR1 and CDR2 are LGHNA and YSLEER. The V gene lost 0 bases and the J gene lost 2 bases, with 7 bases spanning the gap. This CDR3 contains 14 residues.

This clone has only one observation. This rearrangement joins TRBV2 to TRBJ2-7, with 8 bases lining up with TRBD1. The CDR3 sequence is 13 residues long. J gave up 4 bases and V 6 bases, and 5 bases lay outside the gene matches. CDR1 and CDR2 from the germline V gene are SNHLY and FYNNEI. CDR3 residues: CASRKTGVYEQYV. CDR3 coding DNA: TGTGCCAGCAGAAAGACAGGGGTATACGAGCAGTACGTC.

This sequence joins TRBV15 and TRBJ1-5; D might be TRBD1 (5 bases). This CDR3 is built from 16 residues. Germline CDR1 LNHNV, CDR2 YYDKDF (reference sequence). Deletions cut 0 bases from V and 3 bases from J, with 12 bases between. The DNA of the CDR3 is TGTGCCACCAGCAGAGATCTGGGGCGCCCCAATCAGCCCCAGCATTTT. Its translation is CATSRDLGRPNQPQHF.

V gene TRBV6-5 combines with J gene TRBJ1-4, with D unclear. The CDR3 has 15 amino acids. CDR1 is MNHEY and CDR2 is SVGAGI in the germline V gene. V was cut by 6 bases and J by 10 bases, with 21 bases left in between. The CDR3 is CASRLPGRYDGKLFF. CDR3 DNA: TGTGCCAGCAGGCTTCCCGGGAGATACGACGGAAAACTGTTTTTT.

The chain is built from TRBV3-1 (or the pseudogene TRBV3-2) and TRBJ1-3; no clear D gene. The V end was cut by 3 bases, the J end by 2 bases, with 5 bases between. CDR1 and CDR2 from the germline V gene are LGHDT and YNNKEL (reference sequence). The CDR3 sequence is 13 residues long. CDR3 nucleotide sequence: TGTGCCAGCAGCCATGCGGCTGGAAACACCATATATTTT. Translation gives CASSHAAGNTIYF.